Described below is a single T cell receptor (beta chain) sequence and its context. The entry originates in a study of glioma-infiltrating T cells. TCR alpha and beta CDR3 regions were amplified from RNA using iRepertoire nested multiplex PCR. Tissue mRNA or PBMC total RNA, roughly 85-450 ng, went into one-step reverse transcription and amplification. TCRdb independently ran MiXCR on the multiplex PCR reads; one entry per CDR3 protein. The repertoire holds some 150,000 distinct CDR3 sequences, about two fifths seen once, with over 15% in the top ten. The material sequenced was glioma tissue, nonneoplastic brain tissue, or PBMCs (not recorded which). The clonotype comes from a human donor with low-grade glioma or glioblastoma, undergoing nonglioma brain surgery, or in good health (not recorded which).

Here the CDR3 reads CASSAPTSQQFF. The CDR3 DNA reads TGTGCCAGCAGCGCCCCCACTAGCCAGCAGTTCTTC. This sequence joins TRBV6-1 and TRBJ2-1, with a weak D call TRBD2 (6 bases). In germline, CDR1 is MNHNS, CDR2 SASEGT. The CDR3 sequence is 12 residues long. Trimming left V 6 bases short and J 11 bases short, with 14 bases between.